The clone carrying this T cell receptor beta chain was picked up a small number of times. Antigen: not known. Deletions cut 6 bases from V and 0 bases from J, with 12 bases between. The germline V gene has CDR1 LNHDA and CDR2 SQIVND (reference sequence). The CDR3 spans 14 residues. The source of the sample is a study of beta chain features in type 1 diabetes. General study findings and limits: For Type 1 diabetes patients, all four CD4+ subsets carried TCRB CDR3s that were moderately but significantly shorter. For patients, the naive, central memory and Treg TCRB repertoires appeared more alike than for healthy donors.

CD45RO/CCR7/CD25/CD127/CD95/CD27 separated CD4+ naive, central memory, regulatory and stem cell-like memory cells by sorting. Expressed TCRB transcripts were sequenced, since all the RNA that had been isolated was reverse transcribed. Assay used: immunoSEQ multiplex PCR; TCRdb lists only in-frame clones, some missing. The sample consists of more than 250,000 clones, approximately 20% of them appearing once. The J gene is TRBJ2-7, the V gene TRBV19, with D possibly TRBD2 on 5 matching bases. This TCR was recovered from a woman aged 40-49 years with type 1 diabetes. The specimen was naive CD4+ T cells from blood. The CDR3: CASRRAGSSYEQYF. The DNA of the CDR3 is TGTGCCAGTAGGAGGGCAGGAAGCTCCTACGAGCAGTACTTC.